These 14 T cell receptor beta chains originate from one sample sequenced in a study of cytomegalovirus exposure and HLA in healthy donors (dated by TCRdb to about 2017). Receptors were amplified or captured by the immunoSEQ multiplex PCR assay. The multiplex PCR relied on a mix of 60 forward primers for TCR Vbeta segments and 13 reverse primers for TCR Jbeta segments. This immuneACCESS table, as held by TCRdb, lists in-frame sequences with V and J called but not all clones. Of the missing ones, under half trace to an unresolved V gene in checked studies; the others have no known cause. The sample table holds about 89,000 clones, of which 86% were seen once. Around a tenth of the sample is in the top ten clones. Sequencing was carried out using PBMCs. These receptor sequences come from a man aged 25-40 years in good health and CMV-seropositive.

J is TRBJ1-3 and V is TRBV4-1, with 9 bases identical to TRBD1. This CDR3 spans 16 amino acids. Germline V gene sequence: CDR1 MGHRA, CDR2 YSYEKL. Trimming cost V 5 bases and J 0 bases; bases outside gene matches: 5. CDR3 in amino acids: CASSDRGNSSGNTIYF. CDR3 sequence (DNA): TGCGCCAGCAGCGACAGGGGGAACAGCTCTGGAAACACCATATATTTT.

This chain joins TRBV30 and TRBJ2-1; unclear D gene. The CDR3 sequence is 13 residues long. Trimming left V 0 bases short and J 5 bases short, with 8 bases between. Germline loops: CDR1 GTSNPN, CDR2 SVGIG (reference sequence). CDR3 amino acids: CAWSVILHNEQFF. In DNA form, the CDR3 reads TGTGCCTGGAGTGTAATCCTCCACAATGAGCAGTTCTTC.

The chain carries TRBV27 and TRBJ2-7; 7 positions match TRBD2. CDR3 size: 16 residues. Germline V gene sequence: CDR1 MNHEY, CDR2 SMNVEV (reference sequence). V was clipped by 5 bases and J by 3 bases; unmatched bases: 13. The CDR3 sequence is CASSPLSYSGFYEQYF. In DNA, the CDR3 is TGTGCCAGCAGTCCCCTCTCCTATAGCGGGTTCTACGAGCAGTACTTC.

V and J are TRBV4-1 and TRBJ2-7; possible D gene TRBD1, 5 bases. Trimming left V 0 bases short and J 3 bases short, with 12 bases between. The CDR3 covers 15 residues. Germline V lookup: CDR1 MGHRA, CDR2 YSYEKL. This CDR3 reads CASSQETAPLYEQYF. The CDR3 DNA sequence: TGCGCCAGCAGCCAAGAGACAGCACCTCTCTACGAGCAGTACTTC.

This sequence joins TRBV25-1 and TRBJ1-5; D is perhaps TRBD1 (6 bases). CDR3 size: 16 residues. V lost 8 bases to trimming and J lost 8 bases, with 25 bases between them. Germline V gene sequence: CDR1 MGHDK, CDR2 SYGVNS. CDR3 residues: CASSPGTRGAGEPQHF. In nucleotides, the CDR3 is TGTGCCAGCTCCCCCGGGACACGGGGGGCAGGGGAGCCCCAGCATTTT.

The rearrangement links TRBV9 to TRBJ2-2, with D unclear. Germline CDR1 reads SGDLS; CDR2 reads YYNGEE. This CDR3 region has 12 residues. Trimming took 3 bases from V and 9 from J, leaving 9 bases between them. The CDR3 sequence: CASSGRVRELFF. The CDR3 DNA is TGTGCCAGCAGCGGTCGGGTCCGGGAGCTGTTTTTT.

The chain carries TRBV25-1 and TRBJ1-4; D is ambiguous. The CDR3 sequence is 17 residues long. With 4 bases removed from V and 7 bases from J, the gap between germline ends came to 22 bases. Germline lookup yields CDR1 MGHDK and CDR2 SYGVNS. CDR3 residues: CASSVPSLGVVSEKLFF. CDR3 nucleotide sequence: TGTGCCAGCAGTGTCCCCTCCCTCGGGGTAGTGAGTGAAAAACTGTTTTTT.

The chain employs TRBV6-6 and TRBJ2-3, with D possibly matching TRBD1 (6 bases). This CDR3 contains 16 residues. CDR1 MNHNY and CDR2 SVGAGI come from the germline V gene (reference sequence). Trimming stripped 0 bases from V and 2 bases from J, with 12 bases between. The CDR3 DNA reads TGTGCCAGCAGTTACTCGGGGGCAGGAACCACAGATACGCAGTATTTT. This codes for CASSYSGAGTTDTQYF.

The chain joins TRBV5-1 to TRBJ2-1; D ambiguous. Germline CDR1 is SGHRS and CDR2 is YFSETQ. CDR3 length equals 14 residues. V was clipped by 0 bases and J by 2 bases, with 6 bases between them. CDR3 coding DNA: TGCGCCAGCAGCTTGGCGGAGACCTACAATGAGCAGTTCTTC. The encoded protein is CASSLAETYNEQFF.

This chain uses TRBV4-2 with TRBJ2-1; TRBD2 matches 8 bases. Germline V gene data show CDR1 as LGHNA and CDR2 as YNFKEQ. CDR3 length: 17 amino acids. V gave up 0 bases and J gave up 8 bases; unmatched junction bases: 12. CDR3 amino acids: CASSQDGSGRSFYEQFF. The DNA for the CDR3 is TGTGCCAGCAGCCAAGATGGGAGCGGGAGAAGTTTTTATGAGCAGTTCTTC.

This chain connects TRBV6-5 to TRBJ2-3; 7 bases fit TRBD2. Germline CDR1 and CDR2: MNHEY and SVGAGI. CDR3 size: 15 residues. V dropped 6 bases and J dropped 1; count of bases not matched to a gene: 7. CDR3 sequence (DNA): TGTGCCAGCAGACTACGGGACTACGGCACAGATACGCAGTATTTT. The encoded protein is CASRLRDYGTDTQYF.

The chain has TRBV5-1 and TRBJ1-1; 10 positions agree with TRBD1. CDR1 and CDR2 (germline): SGHRS, YFSETQ. This CDR3 is built from 15 residues. V gave up 5 bases and J gave up 4 bases; unmatched junction bases: 8. The chain's CDR3 is CASRTGTGAGTEAFF. The CDR3 DNA reads as TGCGCCAGCAGGACCGGGACAGGGGCGGGCACTGAAGCTTTCTTT.

The chain carries TRBV7-8 and TRBJ1-3, with a tentative D call TRBD1 (5 bases). CDR3 size: 16 residues. Germline assignment: CDR1 SGHVS and CDR2 FQNEAQ. Trimming pared 5 bases from V and 2 bases from J, leaving 16 bases between. CDR3 region: CASSLEARVTGNTIYF. The CDR3 nucleotides read TGTGCCAGCAGCCTCGAGGCCAGGGTGACTGGAAACACCATATATTTT.

The genes are TRBV28 and TRBJ2-6, with 7 bases fitting TRBD1. Germline CDR1 reads MDHEN; CDR2 reads SYDVKM. V lost 3 bases, J lost 0 bases, and 5 bases stayed unmatched. The CDR3 extends over 17 amino acids. The CDR3 is CASSFPGGSSGANVLTF. DNA for the CDR3: TGTGCCAGCAGTTTTCCAGGGGGTAGCTCTGGGGCCAACGTCCTGACTTTC.